This is a list of T cell receptor beta chains from one sample in a study of cytomegalovirus exposure and HLA in healthy donors. TCRdb's copy holds only in-frame clones and misses some; the assay was immunoSEQ multiplex PCR. The profile shows about 110,000 clones, roughly 88% of them singletons. The source material was PBMCs. The receptors stem from a woman aged 30 to 39 in good health and CMV-seropositive. Each CDR3 is given without its conserved first and last residue. Each record gives: J gene, V gene, CDR3 protein.

>TRBJ2-3|TRBV6-5
ASSYSLAGGADTQY
>TRBJ2-7|TRBV4-2
ASSQEATSGGSTSSYEQY
>TRBJ1-2|TRBV4-1
ASSQKGQPYGYT
>TRBJ1-1|TRBV19
ASRDRGRGDTEAF
>TRBJ2-1|TRBV25-1
ASKVTGVNEQF
>TRBJ2-7|TRBV7-9
ASSLEREADYEQY
>TRBJ2-2|TRBV6-5
ASSPHRASGELF
>TRBJ2-3|TRBV5-6
ASSLARITSTDTQY
>TRBJ2-1|TRBV13
ASSFSGGAMGNEQF
>TRBJ1-5|TRBV5-4
ASRNRGSNQPQH
>TRBJ1-2|TRBV4-3
ASSQDPVISNYGYT
>TRBJ2-6|TRBV27
ASSWRSSGANVLT
>TRBJ2-7|TRBV4-2
ASSQDRLGIYEQY
>TRBJ2-5|TRBV25-1
ASSETGRDGTQY
>TRBJ2-2|TRBV10-3
AIKQGHTGELF
>TRBJ2-1|TRBV7-7
ASSPGTSGGNEQF
>TRBJ2-7|TRBV11-1
ASSFPGQGLYEQY
>TRBJ2-1|TRBV15
ATSRGGTGTSPYNEQF
>TRBJ2-2|TRBV11-2
ASSPSGAGNTGELF
>TRBJ2-1|TRBV5-1
ASSDSGSGYNEQF
>TRBJ2-7|TRBV5-1
ASSLEGARAYEQY
>TRBJ1-6|TRBV30
AWSVEQGFGSPLH
>TRBJ2-3|TRBV2
ASRRRSPMDTQY
>TRBJ2-5|TRBV5-8
ASSWRGQETQY
>TRBJ1-6|TRBV5-6
ASSLSVDRGNSPLH
>TRBJ2-5|TRBV13
ASSFSGETQY
>TRBJ1-1|TRBV9
ASSQTGATEAF
>TRBJ2-7|TRBV6-5
ASRTKTGGSYEQY
>TRBJ2-2|TRBV18
ASSPRHKNTGELF
>TRBJ2-5|TRBV19
ASSQPGGQETQY
>TRBJ2-7|TRBV18
ASSPQVGPGGAEQY
>TRBJ2-2|TRBV18
ASSPRAGFTGELF
>TRBJ2-7|TRBV5-1
ASELAFMTYEQY
>TRBJ2-5|TRBV18
ASSAILRAETQY
>TRBJ1-5|TRBV27
ASSSWGQGNQPQH
>TRBJ2-3|TRBV5-1
ASSPLSTDTQY
>TRBJ1-1|TRBV30
AWMGGETAF
>TRBJ2-1|TRBV7-2
ASSPTGGAYNEQF
>TRBJ2-5|TRBV6-5
ASSYGQRETQY
>TRBJ2-2|TRBV5-6
ASSADRGRAGELF
>TRBJ2-5|TRBV2
ASSDPQIRDRGKETQY
>TRBJ2-3|TRBV5-1
ASSFSVSPDTQY
>TRBJ2-7|TRBV20-1
SVSGTGVQY
>TRBJ2-1|TRBV7-9
ASSSGTSGPNEQF
>TRBJ1-2|TRBV11-2
ASSLGQADNYGYT
>TRBJ2-3|TRBV4-1
ASSQDSSGRPTDTQY
>TRBJ2-5|TRBV10-1
ASRDRGQETQY
>TRBJ1-6|TRBV27
ASSLWVGSDSPLH
>TRBJ2-2|TRBV6-5
ASSYSTGGELF
>TRBJ1-5|TRBV19
ASGQGVISPQH
>TRBJ2-7|TRBV4-3
ASSQDFDPGDEQY
>TRBJ1-1|TRBV19
ASSIRGQLSSEAF
>TRBJ1-2|TRBV5-6
ASSLVEHYGYT